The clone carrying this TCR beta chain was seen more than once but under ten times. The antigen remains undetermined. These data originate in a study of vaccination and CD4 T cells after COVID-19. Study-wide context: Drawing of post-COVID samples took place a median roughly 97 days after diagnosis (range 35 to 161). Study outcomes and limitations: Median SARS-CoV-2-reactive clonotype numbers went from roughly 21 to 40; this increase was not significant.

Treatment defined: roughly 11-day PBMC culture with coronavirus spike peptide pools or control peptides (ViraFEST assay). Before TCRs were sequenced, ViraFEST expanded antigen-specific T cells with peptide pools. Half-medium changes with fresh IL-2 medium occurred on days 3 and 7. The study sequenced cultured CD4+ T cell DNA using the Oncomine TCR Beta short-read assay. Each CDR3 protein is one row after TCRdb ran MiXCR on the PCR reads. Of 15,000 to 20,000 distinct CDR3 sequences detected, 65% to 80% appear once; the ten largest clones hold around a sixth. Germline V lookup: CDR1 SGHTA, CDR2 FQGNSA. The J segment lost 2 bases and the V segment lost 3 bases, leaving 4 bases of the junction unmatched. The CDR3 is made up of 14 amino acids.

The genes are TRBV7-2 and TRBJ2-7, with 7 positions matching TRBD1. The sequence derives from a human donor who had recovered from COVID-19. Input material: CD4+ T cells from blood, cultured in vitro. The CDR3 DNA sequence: TGTGCCAGCAGCTTGGGACAGCAAACCTACGAGCAGTACTTC. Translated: CASSLGQQTYEQYF.